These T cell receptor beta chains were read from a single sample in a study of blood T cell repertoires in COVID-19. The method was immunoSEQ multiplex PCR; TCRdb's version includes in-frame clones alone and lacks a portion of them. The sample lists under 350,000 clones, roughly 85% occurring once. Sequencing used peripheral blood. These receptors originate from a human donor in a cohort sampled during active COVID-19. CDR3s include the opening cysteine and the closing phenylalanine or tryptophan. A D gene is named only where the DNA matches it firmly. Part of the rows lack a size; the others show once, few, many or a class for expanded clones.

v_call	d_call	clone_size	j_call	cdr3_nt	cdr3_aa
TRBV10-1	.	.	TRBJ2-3	TGCGCCAGCAGTGAGCAAGGCAGGGGGGGCACAGATACGCAGTATTTT	CASSEQGRGGTDTQYF
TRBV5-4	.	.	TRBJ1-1	TGTGCCAGCAGCTCTATACCTTGGACAGCCGAGGGGGCTGAAGCTTTCTTT	CASSSIPWTAEGAEAFF
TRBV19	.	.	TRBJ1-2	TGTGCCAGTAGTATAGTGGGCAGGGCTAACTATGGCTACACCTTC	CASSIVGRANYGYTF
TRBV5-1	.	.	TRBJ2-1	TGCGCCAGCAGCATAGGGGATGGTGAGCAGTTCTTC	CASSIGDGEQFF
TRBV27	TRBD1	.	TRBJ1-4	TGTGCCAGCAGTCCCTGGGACAGGGGGCTTACTAATGAAAAACTGTTTTTT	CASSPWDRGLTNEKLFF
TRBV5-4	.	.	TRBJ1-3	TGTGCCAGCAGCTTGGCCCAGGCTGGAAACACCATATATTTT	CASSLAQAGNTIYF
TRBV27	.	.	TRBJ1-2	TGTGCCAGCAGTCAGGGGCATGGCTACACCTTC	CASSQGHGYTF
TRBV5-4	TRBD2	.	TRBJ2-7	TGTGCCAGCAGCCCGGCGGGAGGGGTAGGTTCCTACGAGCAGTACTTC	CASSPAGGVGSYEQYF
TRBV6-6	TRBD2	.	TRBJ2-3	TGTGCCAGCAGTCGACTAGCGGGAATAGGGACAGATACGCAGTATTTT	CASSRLAGIGTDTQYF
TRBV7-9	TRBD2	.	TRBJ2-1	TGTGCCAGCAGCTTAGGGACTAGCGTTTACAATGAGCAGTTCTTC	CASSLGTSVYNEQFF
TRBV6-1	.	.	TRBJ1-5	TGTGCCAGCAGTGAAGGGTGGGGTGGAGGTCAGCCCCAGCATTTT	CASSEGWGGGQPQHF
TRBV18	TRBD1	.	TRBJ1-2	TGTGCCAGCTCTCCGATGGGACAGGCTTCGGGGAACTATGGCTACACCTTC	CASSPMGQASGNYGYTF
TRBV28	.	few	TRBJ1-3	TGTGCCAGCAGAAGGACCAGGGAAAACACCATATATTTT	CASRRTRENTIYF
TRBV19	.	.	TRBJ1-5	TGTGCCAGTAGGGGGCGAGCCCCCCAGCATTTT	CASRGRAPQHF
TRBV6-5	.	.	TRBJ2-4	TGTGCCAGCAGTTACTCCTCGGTTGTGGTAGACATTCAGTACTTC	CASSYSSVVVDIQYF
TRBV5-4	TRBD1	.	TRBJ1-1	TGTGCCAGCAGCTTACAGGGGCAAGGGGCTTTCTTT	CASSLQGQGAFF
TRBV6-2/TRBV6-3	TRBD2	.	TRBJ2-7	TGTGCCAGCAGTTACTCGAGACGTGGGCTAGCGGGGCACTACGAGCAGTACTTC	CASSYSRRGLAGHYEQYF
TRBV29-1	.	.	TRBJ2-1	TGCAGCGTCGTGGGGCTAAGCTCCTACAATGAGCAGTTCTTC	CSVVGLSSYNEQFF
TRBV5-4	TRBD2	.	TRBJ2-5	TGTGCCAGCAGCCCAGGGGGTGTAGCGGGGGGCCAAGAGACCCAGTACTTC	CASSPGGVAGGQETQYF
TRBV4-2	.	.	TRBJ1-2	TGTGCCAGCAGCCAGTTCAGTGGCTACACCTTC	CASSQFSGYTF
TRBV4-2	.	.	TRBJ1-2	TGTGCCAGCAGCCCGGACAGTATGTGGTCGTTGGTGGAATATGGCTACACCTTC	CASSPDSMWSLVEYGYTF
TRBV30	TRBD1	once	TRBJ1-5	TGTGCCTGGAGTACCCAGGGGGATCAGCCCCAGCATTTT	CAWSTQGDQPQHF
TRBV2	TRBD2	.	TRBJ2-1	TGTGCCAGCAAGGGCGGGGGGAACTCCAATGAGCAGTTCTTC	CASKGGGNSNEQFF
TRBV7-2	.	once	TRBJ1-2	TGTGCCAGCAGCTTAAACCTGGGGGCCCTTAACTATGGCTACACCTTC	CASSLNLGALNYGYTF
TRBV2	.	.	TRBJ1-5	TGTGCCAGCAGTGTTGAAAGGGGGGGGATTAGCAATCAGCCCCAGCATTTT	CASSVERGGISNQPQHF
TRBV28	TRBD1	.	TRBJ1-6	TGTGCCAGCAGGCCTGGAACCAGGGGGAGGTGGAATTCACCCCTCCACTTT	CASRPGTRGRWNSPLHF
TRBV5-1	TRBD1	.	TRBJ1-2	TGCGCCAGCAGCGGGGACAGGGGGTACTCTGGCTACACCTTC	CASSGDRGYSGYTF
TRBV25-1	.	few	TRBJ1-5	TGTGCCAGCAGTGAGGCGGGGGAAAGTCAGCCCCAGCATTTT	CASSEAGESQPQHF
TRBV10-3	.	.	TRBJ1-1	TGTGCCATCAGAGACGGAGCGAACACTGAAGCTTTCTTT	CAIRDGANTEAFF
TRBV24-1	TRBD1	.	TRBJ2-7	TGTGCCACCAGTGAGAGTTCAGGGGGCGCGTCCTACGAGCAGTACTTC	CATSESSGGASYEQYF
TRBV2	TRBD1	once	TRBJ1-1	TGTGCCAGCAGGGCCGGGACAGGGGCCCTTGATGAAGCTTTCTTT	CASRAGTGALDEAFF
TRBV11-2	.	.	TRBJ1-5	TGTGCCAGCAGCTCGAGCCCGACAGACCATAGCAATCAGCCCCAGCATTTT	CASSSSPTDHSNQPQHF
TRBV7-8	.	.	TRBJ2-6	TGTGCCAGCAGCTTGACAACCGGGGCCAACGTCCTGACTTTC	CASSLTTGANVLTF
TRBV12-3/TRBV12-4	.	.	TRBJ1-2	TGTGCCAGCAGTTTGGCGGCCGCCTATGGCTACACCTTC	CASSLAAAYGYTF
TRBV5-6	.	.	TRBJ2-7	TGTGCCAGCAGCGCTGACAGACTCTACGAGCAGTACTTC	CASSADRLYEQYF
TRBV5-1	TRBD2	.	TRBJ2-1	TGCGCCAGCAGCGCCGGACTAGCGGCCTACAATGAGCAGTTCTTC	CASSAGLAAYNEQFF
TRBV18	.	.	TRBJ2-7	TGTGCCAGCTCAGCCGGGACTCAGAACGAGCAGTACTTC	CASSAGTQNEQYF